This TCR beta chain was identified in a study of early T cells in non-severe SARS-CoV-2 infection. On the study more broadly: Whole-blood bulk RNA, unsorted, was sequenced, and chains were unpaired.

Study-wide results and caveats: Sequences matched to VDJdb favored anti-spike CD8 responses, while private and CD4 specificities were missed.

The germline CDR1 and CDR2 sequences are WSHSY and SAAADI. The CDR3 sequence is 15 residues long. The ends were cut back, 4 bases at V and 0 bases at J, with 11 bases in the middle. Individual cDNA molecules received unique molecular identifiers. A single record per CDR3 protein comes from TCRdb applying MiXCR to the 5' RACE reads. The sample comprises tens of thousands of distinct CDR3 sequences, 5.5% to 7.5% of which are singletons, and just under 8% rests with the top ten. This clonotype was counted ten times or more. Its antigen remains unidentified. The chain links TRBV10-2 to TRBJ2-3; D unclear. The TCR comes from an adult who was a healthcare worker with PCR-confirmed SARS-CoV-2 infection or an uninfected control (not recorded which). The sample comprised whole blood. The CDR3 DNA reads TGCGCCAGCAGTGTGGCACGCCTAAGCACAGATACGCAGTATTTT. Amino acid sequence: CASSVARLSTDTQYF.